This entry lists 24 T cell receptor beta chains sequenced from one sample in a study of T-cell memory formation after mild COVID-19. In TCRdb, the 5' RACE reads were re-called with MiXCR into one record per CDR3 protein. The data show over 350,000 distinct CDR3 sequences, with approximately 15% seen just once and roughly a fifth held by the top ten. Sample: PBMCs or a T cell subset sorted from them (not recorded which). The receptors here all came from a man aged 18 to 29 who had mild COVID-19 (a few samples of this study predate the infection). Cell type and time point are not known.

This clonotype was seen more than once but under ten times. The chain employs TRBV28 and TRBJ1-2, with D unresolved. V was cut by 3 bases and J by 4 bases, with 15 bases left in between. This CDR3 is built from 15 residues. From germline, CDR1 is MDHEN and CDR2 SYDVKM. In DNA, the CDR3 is TGTGCCAGCAGTTTTCCTAGGACCGAGGGCTATGGCTACACCTTC. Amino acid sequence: CASSFPRTEGYGYTF.

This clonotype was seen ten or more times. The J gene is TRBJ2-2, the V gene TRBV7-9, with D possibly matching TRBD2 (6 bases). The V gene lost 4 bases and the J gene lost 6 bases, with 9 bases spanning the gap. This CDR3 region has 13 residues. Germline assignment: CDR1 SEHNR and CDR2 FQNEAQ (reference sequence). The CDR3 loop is CASSYGTPGELFF. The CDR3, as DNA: TGTGCCAGCAGCTACGGGACTCCCGGGGAGCTGTTTTTT.

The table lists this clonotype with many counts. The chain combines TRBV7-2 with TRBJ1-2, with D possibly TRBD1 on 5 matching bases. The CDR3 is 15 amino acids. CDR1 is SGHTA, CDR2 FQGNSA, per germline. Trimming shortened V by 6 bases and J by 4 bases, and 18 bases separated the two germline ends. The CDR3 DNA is TGTGCCAGCAGTCCGACAGCAGGGTCTTCCTATGGCTACACCTTC. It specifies CASSPTAGSSYGYTF. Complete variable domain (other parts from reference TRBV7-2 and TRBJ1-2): GAGVSQSPSNKVTEKGKDVELRCDPISGHTALYWYRQSLGQGLEFLIYFQGNSAPDKSGLPSDRFSAERTGGSVSTLTIQRTQQEDSAVYLCASSPTAGSSYGYTFGSGTRLTVV.

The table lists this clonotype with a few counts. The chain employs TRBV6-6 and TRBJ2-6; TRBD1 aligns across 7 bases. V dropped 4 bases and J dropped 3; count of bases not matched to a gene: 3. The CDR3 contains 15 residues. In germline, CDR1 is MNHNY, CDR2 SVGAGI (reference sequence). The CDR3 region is CASSSQGNGANVLTF. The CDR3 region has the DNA TGTGCCAGCAGTTCACAGGGGAATGGGGCCAACGTCCTGACTTTC.

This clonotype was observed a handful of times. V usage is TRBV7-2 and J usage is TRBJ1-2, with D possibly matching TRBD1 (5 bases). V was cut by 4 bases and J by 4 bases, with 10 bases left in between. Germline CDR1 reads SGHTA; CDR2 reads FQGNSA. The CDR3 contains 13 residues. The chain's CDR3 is CASSSGRGYGYTF. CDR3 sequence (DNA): TGTGCCAGCAGCTCAGGGAGGGGCTATGGCTACACCTTC.

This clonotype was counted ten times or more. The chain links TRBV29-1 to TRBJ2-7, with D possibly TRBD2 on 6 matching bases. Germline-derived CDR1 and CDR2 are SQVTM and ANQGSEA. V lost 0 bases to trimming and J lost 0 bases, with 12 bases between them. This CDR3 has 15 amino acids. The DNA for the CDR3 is TGCAGCGTTGAAGATGGAGGGGAAAGCTCCTACGAGCAGTACTTC. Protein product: CSVEDGGESSYEQYF.

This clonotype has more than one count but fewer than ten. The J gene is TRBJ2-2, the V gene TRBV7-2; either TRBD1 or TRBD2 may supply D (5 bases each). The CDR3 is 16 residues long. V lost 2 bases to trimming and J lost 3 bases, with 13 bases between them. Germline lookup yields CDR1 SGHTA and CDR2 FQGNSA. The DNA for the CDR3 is TGTGCCAGCAGCTTACGGTCGCGAGGGGACACCGGGGAGCTGTTTTTT. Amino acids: CASSLRSRGDTGELFF.

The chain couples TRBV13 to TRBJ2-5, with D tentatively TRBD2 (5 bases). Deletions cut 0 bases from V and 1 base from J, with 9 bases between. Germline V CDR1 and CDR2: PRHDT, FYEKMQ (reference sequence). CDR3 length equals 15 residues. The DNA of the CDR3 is TGTGCCAGCAGCTTAGGCCGGGGAGTCCAAGAGACCCAGTACTTC. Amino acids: CASSLGRGVQETQYF.

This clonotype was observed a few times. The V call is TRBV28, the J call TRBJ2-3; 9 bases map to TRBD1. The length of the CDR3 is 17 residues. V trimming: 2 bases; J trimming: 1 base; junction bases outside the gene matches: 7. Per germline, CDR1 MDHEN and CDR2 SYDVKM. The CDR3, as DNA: TGTGCCAGCAGTTTAGGGACAGGGATTGTTGGCACAGATACGCAGTATTTT. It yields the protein CASSLGTGIVGTDTQYF.

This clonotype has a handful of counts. The CDR3 loop is CASTQGDSQETQYF. CDR3 nucleotide sequence: TGCGCCAGCACCCAGGGGGACAGCCAAGAGACCCAGTACTTC. The chain couples TRBV5-1 to TRBJ2-5; 7 bases map to TRBD1. The CDR3 is 14 residues long. Germline V gene lookup returns CDR1 SGHRS and CDR2 YFSETQ. Germline trimming cut 6 bases from V and 1 base from J; bases unmatched to any gene: 6.

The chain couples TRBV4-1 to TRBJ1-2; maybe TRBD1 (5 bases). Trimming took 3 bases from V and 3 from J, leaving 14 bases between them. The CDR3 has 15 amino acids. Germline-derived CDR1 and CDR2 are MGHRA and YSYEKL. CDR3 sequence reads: CASSHRDGEHYGYTF. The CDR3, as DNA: TGCGCCAGCAGCCACCGGGACGGAGAACACTATGGCTACACCTTC.

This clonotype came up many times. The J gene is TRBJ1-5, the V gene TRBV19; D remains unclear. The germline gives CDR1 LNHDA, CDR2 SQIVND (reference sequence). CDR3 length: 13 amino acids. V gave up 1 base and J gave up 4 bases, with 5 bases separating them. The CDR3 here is CASSIGGNQPQHF. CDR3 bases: TGTGCCAGTAGTATAGGAGGTAATCAGCCCCAGCATTTT.

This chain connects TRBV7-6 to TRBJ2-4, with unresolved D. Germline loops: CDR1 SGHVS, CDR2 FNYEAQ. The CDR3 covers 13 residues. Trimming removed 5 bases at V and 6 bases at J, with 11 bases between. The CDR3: CASSPRTGNIQYF. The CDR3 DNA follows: TGTGCCAGCAGCCCAAGGACCGGAAACATTCAGTACTTC.

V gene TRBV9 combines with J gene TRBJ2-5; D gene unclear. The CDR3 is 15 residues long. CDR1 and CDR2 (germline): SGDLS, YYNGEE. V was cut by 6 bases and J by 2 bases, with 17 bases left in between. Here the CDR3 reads CASTITPSFQETQYF. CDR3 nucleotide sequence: TGTGCCAGCACTATCACCCCCAGTTTTCAAGAGACCCAGTACTTC.

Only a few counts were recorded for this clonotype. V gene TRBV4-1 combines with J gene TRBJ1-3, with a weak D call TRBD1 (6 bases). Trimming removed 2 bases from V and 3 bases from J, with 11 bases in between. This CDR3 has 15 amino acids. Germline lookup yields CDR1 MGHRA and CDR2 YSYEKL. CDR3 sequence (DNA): TGCGCCAGCAGCCAACACAGGGAAATTGGAAACACCATATATTTT. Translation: CASSQHREIGNTIYF.

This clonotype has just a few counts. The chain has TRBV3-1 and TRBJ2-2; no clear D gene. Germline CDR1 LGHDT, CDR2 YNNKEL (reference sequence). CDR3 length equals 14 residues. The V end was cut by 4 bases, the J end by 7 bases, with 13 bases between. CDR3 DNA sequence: TGTGCCAGCAGCCCCCCGGCACGCGTCGGGGAGCTGTTTTTT. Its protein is CASSPPARVGELFF.

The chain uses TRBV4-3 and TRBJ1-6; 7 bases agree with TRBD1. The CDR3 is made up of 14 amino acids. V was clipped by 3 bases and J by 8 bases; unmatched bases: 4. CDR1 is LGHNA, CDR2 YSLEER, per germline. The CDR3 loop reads CASSQTGFYSPLHF. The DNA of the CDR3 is TGCGCCAGCAGCCAGACAGGGTTCTATTCACCCCTCCACTTT.

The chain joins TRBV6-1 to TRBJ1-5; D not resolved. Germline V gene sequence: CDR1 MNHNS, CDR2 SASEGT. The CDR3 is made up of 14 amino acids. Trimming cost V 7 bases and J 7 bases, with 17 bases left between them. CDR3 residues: CASTLKGLAQPQHF. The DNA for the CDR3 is TGTGCCAGCACCTTAAAAGGACTGGCCCAGCCCCAGCATTTT.

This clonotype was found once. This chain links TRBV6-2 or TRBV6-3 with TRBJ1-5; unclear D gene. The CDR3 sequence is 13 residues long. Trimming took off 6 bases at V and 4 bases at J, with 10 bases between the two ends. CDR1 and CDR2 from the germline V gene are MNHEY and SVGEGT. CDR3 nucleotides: TGTGCCAGCAGAGGAGGGATGAATCAGCCCCAGCATTTT. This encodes CASRGGMNQPQHF.

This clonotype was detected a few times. CDR3 sequence reads: CASSIVAGTTEAFF. CDR3 nucleotide sequence: TGTGCCAGCAGCATAGTGGCAGGTACGACTGAAGCTTTCTTT. This chain links TRBV7-9 with TRBJ1-1; the D is unclear. Deletions cut 5 bases from V and 5 bases from J, with 15 bases between. Looked up from germline, CDR1 is SEHNR and CDR2 is FQNEAQ (reference sequence). CDR3 length: 14 residues.

The DNA of the CDR3 is TGCAGCGTTAGGAGGGATGGCTACACCTTC. Translation gives CSVRRDGYTF. The chain combines TRBV29-1 with TRBJ1-2; D gene uncertain. V was trimmed by 5 bases and J by 6 bases, leaving 7 bases between them. The CDR3 is made up of 10 amino acids. The germline V gene encodes CDR1 SQVTM and CDR2 ANQGSEA.

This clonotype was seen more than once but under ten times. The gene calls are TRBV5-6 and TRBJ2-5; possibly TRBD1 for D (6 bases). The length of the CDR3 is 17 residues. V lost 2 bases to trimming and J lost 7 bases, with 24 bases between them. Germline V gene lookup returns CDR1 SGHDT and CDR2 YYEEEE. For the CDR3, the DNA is TGTGCCAGCAGCTTTGGTTTGCCGGGACAAATTCCGACGACCCAGTACTTC. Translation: CASSFGLPGQIPTTQYF.

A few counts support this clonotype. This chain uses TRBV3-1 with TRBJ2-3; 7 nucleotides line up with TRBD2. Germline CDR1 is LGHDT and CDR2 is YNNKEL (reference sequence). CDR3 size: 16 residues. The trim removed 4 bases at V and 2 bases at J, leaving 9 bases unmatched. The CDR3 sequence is CASSRRSGAYTDTQYF. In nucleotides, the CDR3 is TGTGCCAGCAGCCGTCGGAGCGGGGCCTACACAGATACGCAGTATTTT.

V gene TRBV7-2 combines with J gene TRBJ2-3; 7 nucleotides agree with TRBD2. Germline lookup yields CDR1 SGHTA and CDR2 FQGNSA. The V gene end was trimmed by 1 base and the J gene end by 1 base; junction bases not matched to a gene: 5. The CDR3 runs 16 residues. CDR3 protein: CASSLGPAGRTDTQYF. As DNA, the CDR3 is TGTGCCAGCAGCTTAGGGCCAGCGGGACGCACAGATACGCAGTATTTT.